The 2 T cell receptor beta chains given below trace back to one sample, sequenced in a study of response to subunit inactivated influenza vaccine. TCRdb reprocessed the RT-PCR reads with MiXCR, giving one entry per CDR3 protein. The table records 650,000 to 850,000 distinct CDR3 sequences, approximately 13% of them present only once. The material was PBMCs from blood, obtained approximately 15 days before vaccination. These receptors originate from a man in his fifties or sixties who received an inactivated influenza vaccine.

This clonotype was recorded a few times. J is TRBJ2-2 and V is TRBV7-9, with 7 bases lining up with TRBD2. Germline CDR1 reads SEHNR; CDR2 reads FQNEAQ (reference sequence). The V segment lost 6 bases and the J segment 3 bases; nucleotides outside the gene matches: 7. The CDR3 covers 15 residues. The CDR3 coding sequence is TGTGCCAGCAGTCGGGGAGGGCCGTACACCGGGGAGCTGTTTTTT. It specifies CASSRGGPYTGELFF.

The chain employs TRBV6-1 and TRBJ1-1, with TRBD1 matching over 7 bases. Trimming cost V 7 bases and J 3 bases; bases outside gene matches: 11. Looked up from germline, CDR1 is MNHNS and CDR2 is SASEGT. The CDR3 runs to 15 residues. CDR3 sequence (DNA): TGTGCCAGCACCCTATCCTATGGGACAGACACTGAAGCTTTCTTT. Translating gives CASTLSYGTDTEAFF.